The 12 T cell receptor beta chains below were found in one sample sequenced in a study of regulatory T cells in long-lasting Graves disease. The time point: newly diagnosed GD, antithyroid drugs for less than 3 months. PBMC RNA served as the TCR library source. Assembly of TCR beta libraries relied on iRepertoire HTBI primers together with Arm-PCR of CDR3 regions. TCRdb re-derived calls from the multiplex PCR reads in MiXCR, one entry per CDR3 protein. The sample has more than 350,000 distinct CDR3 sequences, about 15% seen once. The same data also contributed to another study, on T cells in Graves' hyperthyroidism and ophthalmopathy.

Sample: peripheral blood mononuclear cells (PBMCs), taken at new diagnosis, from a patient treated with antithyroid drugs. The source is a woman in her twenties or thirties with Graves disease.

V usage is TRBV5-4 and J usage is TRBJ1-2, with 7 bases lining up with TRBD1. Germline CDR1 is SGHNT and CDR2 is YYREEE (reference sequence). Trimming took 1 base from V and 6 from J; bases not matched to a gene: 6. The CDR3 has 14 residues. For the CDR3, the DNA is TGTGCCAGCAGCTTGAGGGGGCTGACTGATGGCTACACCTTC. Its protein product is CASSLRGLTDGYTF.

This clonotype was observed many times. The genes are TRBV30 and TRBJ2-1; 8 nucleotides align to TRBD2. The CDR3 is 15 residues long. CDR1 and CDR2 (germline): GTSNPN, SVGIG (reference sequence). The ends lost 2 bases at V and 2 bases at J; junction bases unmatched: 5. The CDR3 reads CAWSHKGLAYNEQFF. The DNA of the CDR3 is TGTGCCTGGAGTCACAAGGGACTAGCCTACAATGAGCAGTTCTTC.

The chain employs TRBV27 and TRBJ2-1; D gene unclear. Looked up from germline, CDR1 is MNHEY and CDR2 is SMNVEV (reference sequence). V was shortened by 3 bases and J by 6 bases, with 15 bases between the two germline ends. The CDR3 is made up of 15 amino acids. The CDR3 is CASSLGLPPSNEQFF. The CDR3 bases are TGTGCCAGCAGTTTGGGCCTACCCCCTTCCAATGAGCAGTTCTTC.

The chain carries TRBV15 and TRBJ1-1; D uncertain. The CDR3 spans 14 residues. The V gene's germline CDR1 is LNHNV and CDR2 YYDKDF (reference sequence). V lost 1 base and J 0 bases, leaving 6 bases between the germline ends. The CDR3 sequence is CATSRGGVNTEAFF. The CDR3 DNA reads TGTGCCACCAGCAGAGGGGGAGTGAACACTGAAGCTTTCTTT.

The rearrangement links TRBV14 to TRBJ1-2; 7 bases agree with TRBD1. The CDR3 sequence is 15 residues long. Germline CDR1 and CDR2: SGHDN and FVKESK. J was trimmed by 8 bases and V by 1 base; bases with no gene match: 10. CDR3 nucleotides: TGTGCCAGCAGCCAAGTTGGCCACCAGGGGGTCGGCTACACCTTC. Translated: CASSQVGHQGVGYTF.

This clonotype came up a few times. The rearrangement links TRBV20-1 to TRBJ2-7; D unresolved. The CDR3 is 14 amino acids. V was clipped by 4 bases and J by 5 bases, with 18 bases between them. Germline CDR1 reads DFQATT; CDR2 reads SNEGSKA (reference sequence). In nucleotides, the CDR3 is TGCAGTGCTACCTTTTATGTCGGCTGGAACGAGCAGTACTTC. This translates into CSATFYVGWNEQYF.

This clonotype occurred many times. This chain uses TRBV12-5 with TRBJ1-2; no clear D gene. The CDR3 contains 15 residues. V was trimmed by 4 bases and J by 4 bases, leaving 16 bases between them. Germline assignment: CDR1 LGHNT and CDR2 FRNRAP. The chain's CDR3 is CASGWARPSSYGYTF. DNA for the CDR3: TGTGCTAGTGGTTGGGCGAGGCCATCTAGCTATGGCTACACCTTC.

Only a few counts were recorded for this clonotype. The chain is built from TRBV6-5 and TRBJ2-1; a possible D gene is TRBD2 (5 bases). Between the trimmed V and J ends, which lost 2 bases and 2 bases, there was a span of 10 bases. The germline CDR1 and CDR2 sequences are MNHEY and SVGAGI. The CDR3 is made up of 15 amino acids. In DNA, the CDR3 is TGTGCCAGCAGTTACGCGGACTCAACCTACAATGAGCAGTTCTTC. Translation: CASSYADSTYNEQFF.

The J gene is TRBJ1-2, the V gene TRBV5-4, with 7 bases that match TRBD1. CDR3 length: 13 residues. With 1 base clipped from V and 4 bases from J, the junction kept 1 base outside the gene matches. Germline V gene lookup returns CDR1 SGHNT and CDR2 YYREEE (reference sequence). The CDR3, as DNA: TGTGCCAGCAGCTTGAACAGGGGCTATGGCTACACCTTC. Its translation is CASSLNRGYGYTF.

In this sample, this clonotype turned up a few times. The rearrangement uses TRBV24-1 and TRBJ1-1; possibly TRBD1 for D (5 bases). Per germline, CDR1 KGHDR and CDR2 SFDVKD. The CDR3 is 14 amino acids. Trimming removed 3 bases at V and 4 bases at J, with 11 bases between. The CDR3 DNA sequence: TGTGCCACCAGTGATAGCAGGGTTACCACTGAAGCTTTCTTT. Protein product: CATSDSRVTTEAFF.

The chain carries TRBV6-1 and TRBJ2-3, with 9 nucleotides matching TRBD2. The V gene's germline CDR1 is MNHNS and CDR2 SASEGT. The CDR3 is 17 amino acids. Unmatched junction bases numbered 19, after V lost 11 bases and J lost 4 bases. CDR3 amino acids: CAFISPEGGRAPDTQYF. The CDR3 region has the DNA TGTGCCTTCATCTCCCCGGAGGGCGGGAGGGCCCCAGATACGCAGTATTTT.

This clonotype has at least ten counts. The V call is TRBV7-8, the J call TRBJ1-5; D gene uncertain. Germline V gene data show CDR1 as SGHVS and CDR2 as FQNEAQ. This CDR3 region has 14 residues. With 3 bases removed from V and 0 bases from J, the gap between germline ends came to 6 bases. The CDR3 sequence: CASSFQISNQPQHF. CDR3 sequence (DNA): TGTGCCAGCAGCTTTCAGATTAGCAATCAGCCCCAGCATTTT.